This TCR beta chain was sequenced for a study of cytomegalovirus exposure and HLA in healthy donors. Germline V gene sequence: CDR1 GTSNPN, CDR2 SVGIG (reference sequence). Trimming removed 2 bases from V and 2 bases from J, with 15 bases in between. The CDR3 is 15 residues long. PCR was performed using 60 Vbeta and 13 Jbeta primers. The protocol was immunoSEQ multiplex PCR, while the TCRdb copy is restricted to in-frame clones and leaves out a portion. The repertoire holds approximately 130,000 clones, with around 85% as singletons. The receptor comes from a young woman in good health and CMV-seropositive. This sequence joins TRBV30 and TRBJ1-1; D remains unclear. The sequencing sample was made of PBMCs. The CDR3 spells CAWSRPRPENTEAFF. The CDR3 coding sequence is TGTGCCTGGAGTAGGCCCAGGCCCGAAAACACTGAAGCTTTCTTT.